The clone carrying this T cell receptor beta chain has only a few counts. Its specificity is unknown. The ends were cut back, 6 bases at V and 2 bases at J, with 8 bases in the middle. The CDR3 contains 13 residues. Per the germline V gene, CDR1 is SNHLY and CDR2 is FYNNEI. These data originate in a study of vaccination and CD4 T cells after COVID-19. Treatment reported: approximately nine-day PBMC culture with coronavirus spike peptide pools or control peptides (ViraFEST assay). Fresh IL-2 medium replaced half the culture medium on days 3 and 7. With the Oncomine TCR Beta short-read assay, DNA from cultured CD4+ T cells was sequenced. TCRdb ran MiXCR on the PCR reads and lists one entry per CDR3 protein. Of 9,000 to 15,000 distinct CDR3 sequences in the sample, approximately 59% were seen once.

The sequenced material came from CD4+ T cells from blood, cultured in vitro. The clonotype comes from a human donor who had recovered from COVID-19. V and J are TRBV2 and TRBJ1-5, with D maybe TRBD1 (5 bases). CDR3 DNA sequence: TGTGCCAGCAGCGCCAGGGGCAATCAGCCCCAGCATTTT. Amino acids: CASSARGNQPQHF.